This passage covers 25 T cell receptor beta chains from one sample sequenced in a study of blood T cell repertoires in COVID-19 (dated by TCRdb to 2018 to 2020). Library creation used the immunoSEQ multiplex PCR assay. Not all clones reach the TCRdb copy of this immuneACCESS table, which keeps in-frame sequences only. Checked studies attribute under half of the gap to unresolved V genes and leave the rest unexplained. Within this sample are roughly 310,000 clones, with 88% of them counted one time only. 3.5% to 4% of the sample is taken by the ten largest. The sequencing input was peripheral blood. Receptors originate from a woman aged 45 to 65 with active or convalescent COVID-19.

This sequence joins TRBV12-3 or TRBV12-4 and TRBJ1-2, with D perhaps matching TRBD1 (5 bases). The CDR3 has 13 amino acids. Trimming removed 1 base from V and 4 bases from J, with 7 bases in between. The CDR3 reads CASSLGGVYGYTF. The CDR3 region has the DNA TGTGCCAGCAGTTTAGGGGGGGTCTATGGCTACACCTTC.

The chain combines TRBV19 with TRBJ1-1; D remains ambiguous. The CDR3 runs to 12 residues. Germline-derived CDR1 and CDR2 are LNHDA and SQIVND (reference sequence). The V gene lost 7 bases and the J gene lost 4 bases, with 10 bases spanning the gap. The CDR3 loop is CASTQRSTEAFF. The CDR3 region has the DNA TGTGCCAGTACACAAAGGAGCACTGAAGCTTTCTTT.

Only one count was recorded for this clone. This rearrangement joins TRBV7-2 to TRBJ2-3, with TRBD2 as a possible D gene (6 bases). This CDR3 is built from 16 residues. CDR1 is SGHTA, CDR2 FQGNSA, per germline. Trimming stripped 1 base from V and 4 bases from J, with 15 bases between. The CDR3 DNA sequence: TGTGCCAGCAGCTTAGGTAAAACTAGCCGGGCAGATACGCAGTATTTT. Translation gives CASSLGKTSRADTQYF.

The rearrangement uses TRBV13 and TRBJ1-1, with D uncertain. The CDR3 consists of 14 residues. V lost 6 bases and J lost 0, with 11 bases in between. The V gene's germline CDR1 is PRHDT and CDR2 FYEKMQ (reference sequence). The CDR3 DNA reads TGTGCCAGCAGGGAGCCGGGGATGAACACTGAAGCTTTCTTT. Protein product: CASREPGMNTEAFF.

This clone was recorded once. The chain employs TRBV4-3 and TRBJ1-1, with D hard to call. Germline V gene data show CDR1 as LGHNA and CDR2 as YSLEER. The CDR3 is 14 residues long. Trimming pared 0 bases from V and 4 bases from J, leaving 9 bases between. In nucleotides, the CDR3 is TGCGCCAGCAGCCAAGATTTAGCCTTCACTGAAGCTTTCTTT. It is translated as CASSQDLAFTEAFF.

Concerning this clone: The limits of the CDR3 on the DNA are not certain, so only TCRdb's listed CDR3 is given. The V and J genes are TRBV2 and TRBJ2-3; the table calls TRBD1, which could not be checked here. With termini counted, the CDR3 has 13 amino acids. CDR1 is SNHLY and CDR2 is FYNNEI in the germline V gene. The CDR3: CASSEWGQGAKYF.

This clone was observed a single time. The chain combines TRBV7-2 with TRBJ2-3; D is perhaps TRBD1 (6 bases). Germline CDR1 SGHTA, CDR2 FQGNSA. CDR3 length: 17 amino acids. V lost 3 bases, J lost 4 bases, and 20 bases lay in between. CDR3 sequence (DNA): TGTGCCAGCAGCTTCTGGACAGTTAGGCACAGATCAGATACGCAGTATTTT. Residues: CASSFWTVRHRSDTQYF.

The V and J genes are TRBV7-2 and TRBJ1-5; 7 nucleotides line up with TRBD1. J gave up 6 bases and V 1 base, and 6 bases lay outside the gene matches. CDR1 is SGHTA, CDR2 FQGNSA, per germline. The CDR3 has 15 amino acids. The CDR3 spells CASSLGRQGGQPQHF. The CDR3 coding sequence is TGTGCCAGCAGCTTAGGTCGACAGGGTGGTCAGCCCCAGCATTTT.

The chain joins TRBV14 to TRBJ1-2; TRBD1 agrees at 8 bases. CDR3 length equals 17 residues. The germline V gene encodes CDR1 SGHDN and CDR2 FVKESK. V shed 0 bases and J 4 bases; nucleotides not matched to a gene: 10. The CDR3 reads CASSQEPRTGYLYGYTF. DNA of the CDR3: TGTGCCAGCAGCCAAGAGCCCAGGACAGGGTATCTCTATGGCTACACCTTC.

This chain connects TRBV5-1 to TRBJ1-2; 8 bases match TRBD1. Germline loops: CDR1 SGHRS, CDR2 YFSETQ. The CDR3 contains 13 residues. J gave up 8 bases and V 4 bases, and 7 bases lay outside the gene matches. CDR3 protein: CASSQGQGRGYTF. CDR3 sequence (DNA): TGCGCCAGCAGCCAAGGACAGGGAAGGGGCTACACCTTC.

This sequence joins TRBV28 and TRBJ2-2, with D tentatively TRBD2 (6 bases). CDR1 is MDHEN and CDR2 is SYDVKM in the germline V gene. The V end was cut by 5 bases, the J end by 6 bases, with 16 bases between. This CDR3 is 15 amino acids long. CDR3 nucleotides: TGTGCCAGCAGTCCCCGGAGGGAAGGCTCCGGGGAGCTGTTTTTT. Encoded protein: CASSPRREGSGELFF.

The rearrangement joins TRBV27 to TRBJ1-6, with 9 bases matching TRBD1. V was clipped by 4 bases and J by 6 bases; unmatched bases: 4. This CDR3 is 15 amino acids long. From germline, CDR1 is MNHEY and CDR2 SMNVEV (reference sequence). For the CDR3, the DNA is TGTGCCAGCAGTTCTGGACAGGGGCTTAATTCACCCCTCCACTTT. It translates to CASSSGQGLNSPLHF.

The chain uses TRBV11-2 and TRBJ1-6, with TRBD1 matching over 9 bases. The V segment lost 2 bases and the J segment 6 bases; nucleotides outside the gene matches: 2. Germline assignment: CDR1 SGHAT and CDR2 FQNNGV. CDR3 length: 15 residues. The CDR3 region is CASSLQGQGNSPLHF. CDR3 bases: TGTGCCAGCAGCTTACAGGGACAGGGTAATTCACCCCTCCACTTT.

This clone was counted a single time. Other DNA sequences from this sample encode an identical CDR3 as well. The chain is built from TRBV24-1 and TRBJ1-5; D gene uncertain. Per germline, CDR1 KGHDR and CDR2 SFDVKD. Trimming took 7 bases from V and 0 from J, leaving 6 bases between them. This CDR3 comprises 13 residues. The CDR3 DNA reads TGTGCCACCAGCCGGGGTAGCAATCAGCCCCAGCATTTT. As protein: CATSRGSNQPQHF.

J is TRBJ2-3 and V is TRBV30; no definite D call. V was pared by 0 bases and J by 8 bases, with 12 bases between. In germline, CDR1 is GTSNPN, CDR2 SVGIG (reference sequence). This CDR3 has 13 amino acids. CDR3 loop: CAWSVGVLGTQYF. The CDR3 DNA reads as TGTGCCTGGAGTGTAGGAGTTTTGGGTACGCAGTATTTT.

This clone was found once. The V gene is TRBV6-4, the J gene TRBJ2-7; a possible D gene is TRBD2 (5 bases). The germline V gene has CDR1 MRHNA and CDR2 SNTAGT. The CDR3 is 16 amino acids. The V end was cut by 6 bases, the J end by 2 bases, with 20 bases between. In nucleotides, the CDR3 is TGTGCCAGCAGCCGCCTTTGGAGAGGGCCCCCCTACGAGCAGTACTTC. Translated, it gives CASSRLWRGPPYEQYF.

The chain links TRBV19 to TRBJ1-1; D unclear. CDR1 is LNHDA and CDR2 is SQIVND in the germline V gene (reference sequence). V was pared by 0 bases and J by 1 base, with 9 bases between. This CDR3 is 15 amino acids long. The chain's CDR3 is CASSIDPGGNTEAFF. The DNA for the CDR3 is TGTGCCAGTAGTATAGATCCGGGAGGGAACACTGAAGCTTTCTTT.

The rearrangement joins TRBV11-2 to TRBJ2-5; D is ambiguous. This CDR3 spans 11 amino acids. Deletions cut 3 bases from V and 6 bases from J, with 5 bases between. From germline, CDR1 is SGHAT and CDR2 FQNNGV. The CDR3 sequence: CASSFLKTQYF. The CDR3 DNA reads as TGTGCCAGCAGCTTTCTAAAGACCCAGTACTTC.

This chain joins TRBV5-6 and TRBJ1-3; D ambiguous. V lost 1 base to trimming and J lost 2 bases, with 7 bases between them. Germline-derived CDR1 and CDR2 are SGHDT and YYEEEE. The CDR3 totals 14 residues. CDR3 amino acids: CASSLSAAGNTIYF. The CDR3 coding sequence is TGTGCCAGCAGCTTGTCGGCGGCTGGAAACACCATATATTTT.

J is TRBJ2-7 and V is TRBV24-1; tentatively, D is TRBD1 (5 bases). The CDR3 runs to 17 residues. Germline loops: CDR1 KGHDR, CDR2 SFDVKD. The V gene lost 9 bases and the J gene lost 5 bases, with 28 bases spanning the gap. Here the CDR3 DNA reads TGTGCCACCCGAGAGGCCCAGGGTGGGGCTCGGCGGCACGAGCAGTACTTC. Amino acids: CATREAQGGARRHEQYF.

The CDR3 sequence is CATSRVGQGAPYEQYF. The CDR3, as DNA: TGTGCCACCAGCAGAGTGGGACAGGGGGCGCCTTACGAGCAGTACTTC. This chain links TRBV15 with TRBJ2-7; TRBD1 matches at 12 bases. Unmatched junction bases numbered 5, after V lost 1 base and J lost 4 bases. CDR3 size: 16 residues. The germline gives CDR1 LNHNV, CDR2 YYDKDF (reference sequence).

The gene calls are TRBV19 and TRBJ1-5; TRBD1 agrees at 9 bases. Trimming removed 9 bases from V and 6 bases from J; junction bases left unmatched: 9. The CDR3 has 14 amino acids. Germline V lookup: CDR1 LNHDA, CDR2 SQIVND (reference sequence). The CDR3 region has the DNA TGTGCCAGCTATGTGGGGACAGGGATTCAGCCCCAGCATTTT. Encoded protein: CASYVGTGIQPQHF.

This clone was counted between two and nine times. The rearrangement uses TRBV10-1 and TRBJ2-1; no firm D call. The V gene's germline CDR1 is WNHNN and CDR2 SYGVQD (reference sequence). This CDR3 comprises 14 residues. The V gene lost 3 bases and the J gene lost 6 bases, with 12 bases spanning the gap. CDR3 loop: CASSETSTGNEQFF. CDR3 in DNA: TGCGCCAGCAGTGAAACCTCTACGGGCAATGAGCAGTTCTTC.

As concerns this clone: This same CDR3 is encoded by further DNA sequences in the sample. The CDR3 protein is CASSVGTGGNTEAFF. The CDR3 region has the DNA TGTGCCAGCAGCGTGGGGACAGGGGGCAACACTGAAGCTTTCTTT. The rearrangement joins TRBV9 to TRBJ1-1; 12 nucleotides agree with TRBD1. The CDR3 length is 15 residues. The ends lost 2 bases at V and 2 bases at J; junction bases unmatched: 1. Germline V CDR1 and CDR2: SGDLS, YYNGEE.

This clone has only one observation. The chain uses TRBV5-1 and TRBJ1-3, with TRBD1 matching over 9 bases. V dropped 4 bases and J dropped 2; count of bases not matched to a gene: 10. Germline V gene sequence: CDR1 SGHRS, CDR2 YFSETQ. The CDR3 length is 17 residues. The CDR3 nucleotides read TGCGCCAGCAGCCCCGGAGGTCGGGACAGGGCTGGAAACACCATATATTTT. Translation: CASSPGGRDRAGNTIYF.